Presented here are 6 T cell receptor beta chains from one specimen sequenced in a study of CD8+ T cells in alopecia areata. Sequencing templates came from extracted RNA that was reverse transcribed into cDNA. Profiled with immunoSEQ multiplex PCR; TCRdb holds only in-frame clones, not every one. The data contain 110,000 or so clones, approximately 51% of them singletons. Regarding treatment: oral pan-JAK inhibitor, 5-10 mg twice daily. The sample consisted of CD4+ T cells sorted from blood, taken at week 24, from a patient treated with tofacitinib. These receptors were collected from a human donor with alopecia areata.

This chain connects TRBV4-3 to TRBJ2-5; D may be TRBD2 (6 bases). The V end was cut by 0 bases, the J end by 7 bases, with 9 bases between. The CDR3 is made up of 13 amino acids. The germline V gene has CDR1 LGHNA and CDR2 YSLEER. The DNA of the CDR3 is TGCGCCAGCAGCCAAGATCGGGGGACGACCCAGTACTTC. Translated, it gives CASSQDRGTTQYF.

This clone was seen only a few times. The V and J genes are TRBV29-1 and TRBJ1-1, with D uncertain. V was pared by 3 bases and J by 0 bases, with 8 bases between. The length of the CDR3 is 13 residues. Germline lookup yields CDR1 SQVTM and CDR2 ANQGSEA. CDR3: CSVEQNMNTEAFF. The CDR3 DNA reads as TGCAGCGTTGAGCAGAACATGAACACTGAAGCTTTCTTT.

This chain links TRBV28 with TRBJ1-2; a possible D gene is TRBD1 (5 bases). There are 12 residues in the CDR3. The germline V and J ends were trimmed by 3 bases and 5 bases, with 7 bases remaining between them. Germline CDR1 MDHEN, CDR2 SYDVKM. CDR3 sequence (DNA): TGTGCCAGCAGTTTGAGGGGTTATGGCTACACCTTC. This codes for CASSLRGYGYTF.

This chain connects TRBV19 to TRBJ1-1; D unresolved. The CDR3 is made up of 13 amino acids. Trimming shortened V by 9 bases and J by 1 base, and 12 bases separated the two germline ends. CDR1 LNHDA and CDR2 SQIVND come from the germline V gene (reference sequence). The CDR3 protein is CASSLSGNTEAFF. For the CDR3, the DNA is TGTGCCAGCTCTCTGAGTGGGAACACTGAAGCTTTCTTT.

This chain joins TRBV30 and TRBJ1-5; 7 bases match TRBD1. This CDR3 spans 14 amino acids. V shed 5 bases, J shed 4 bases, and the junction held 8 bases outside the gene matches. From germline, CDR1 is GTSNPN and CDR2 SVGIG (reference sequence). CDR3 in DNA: TGTGCCTGGGGAGACAGGGACCTTAATCAGCCCCAGCATTTT. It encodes CAWGDRDLNQPQHF.

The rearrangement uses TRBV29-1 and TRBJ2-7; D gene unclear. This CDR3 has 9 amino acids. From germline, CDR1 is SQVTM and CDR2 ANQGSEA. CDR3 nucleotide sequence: TGCACCTCTCCGGACGAGCAGTACTTC. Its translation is CTSPDEQYF.